What follows are 7 T cell receptor beta chains derived from one specimen sequenced in a study of blood T cell repertoires in COVID-19. Libraries were prepared by immunoSEQ multiplex PCR; TCRdb keeps only in-frame clonotypes and omits some of them. The table includes 65,000 or so clones, 90% detected once. The sequenced sample was peripheral blood. The receptors shown here come from a man aged 55 to 70 with acute or convalescent COVID-19.

V gene TRBV6-5 combines with J gene TRBJ2-2; D is uncertain. From germline, CDR1 is MNHEY and CDR2 SVGAGI. Trimming took 8 bases from V and 6 from J, leaving 13 bases between them. This CDR3 comprises 13 residues. CDR3 nucleotide sequence: TGTGCCAGCCAAAACACTGACTCCGGGGAGCTGTTTTTT. Amino acid sequence: CASQNTDSGELFF.

The chain links TRBV30 to TRBJ1-5, with D perhaps TRBD1 (5 bases). Trimming took off 1 base at V and 5 bases at J, with 18 bases between the two ends. Germline loops: CDR1 GTSNPN, CDR2 SVGIG (reference sequence). This CDR3 region has 16 residues. CDR3: CAWSGPQVGGDQPQHF. CDR3 sequence (DNA): TGTGCCTGGAGTGGCCCACAGGTCGGGGGTGATCAGCCCCAGCATTTT.

This clone was seen once. This chain uses TRBV7-2 with TRBJ1-5, with 11 bases identical to TRBD1. The CDR3 extends over 15 amino acids. Trimming at V came to 6 bases and at J to 9 bases, leaving 10 bases not matched to a gene. CDR1 and CDR2 (germline): SGHTA, FQGNSA. The CDR3 reads CASSRTGQGVGPQHF. For the CDR3, the DNA is TGTGCCAGCAGTCGTACGGGACAGGGGGTTGGGCCCCAGCATTTT.

The rearrangement uses TRBV6-5 and TRBJ2-2, with D possibly being TRBD1 (8 bases). Trimming took off 2 bases at V and 6 bases at J, with 13 bases between the two ends. CDR1 and CDR2 from the germline V gene are MNHEY and SVGAGI. There are 15 residues in the CDR3. CDR3 amino acids: CASSYATGGAGELFF. CDR3 sequence (DNA): TGTGCCAGCAGTTACGCCACAGGGGGGGCCGGGGAGCTGTTTTTT.

The rearrangement joins TRBV4-1 to TRBJ2-5, with 15 bases lining up with TRBD2. The CDR3 covers 15 residues. Trimming cost V 4 bases and J 4 bases; bases outside gene matches: 1. CDR1 is MGHRA and CDR2 is YSYEKL in the germline V gene. The CDR3 loop is CASSPGLAGGETQYF. CDR3 nucleotides: TGCGCCAGCAGCCCGGGACTAGCGGGAGGAGAGACCCAGTACTTC.

This clone was recorded only once. The V gene is TRBV29-1, the J gene TRBJ2-6; TRBD2 matches 8 bases. Germline V gene data show CDR1 as SQVTM and CDR2 as ANQGSEA. CDR3 length: 17 residues. After removal of 6 bases from V and 0 bases from J, the junction contained 10 bases not matched to a gene. CDR3 sequence reads: CSVPWGGGISGANVLTF. CDR3 nucleotides: TGCAGCGTCCCTTGGGGCGGGGGGATCTCTGGGGCCAACGTCCTGACTTTC.

This clone was seen once. V and J are TRBV9 and TRBJ2-1; TRBD2 agrees at 8 bases. Germline CDR1 and CDR2: SGDLS and YYNGEE. This CDR3 contains 15 residues. The trim removed 8 bases at V and 4 bases at J, leaving 11 bases unmatched. This CDR3 is CASSLRSGGYNEQFF. The CDR3 DNA sequence: TGTGCCAGTTCCTTACGGAGCGGGGGTTACAATGAGCAGTTCTTC.